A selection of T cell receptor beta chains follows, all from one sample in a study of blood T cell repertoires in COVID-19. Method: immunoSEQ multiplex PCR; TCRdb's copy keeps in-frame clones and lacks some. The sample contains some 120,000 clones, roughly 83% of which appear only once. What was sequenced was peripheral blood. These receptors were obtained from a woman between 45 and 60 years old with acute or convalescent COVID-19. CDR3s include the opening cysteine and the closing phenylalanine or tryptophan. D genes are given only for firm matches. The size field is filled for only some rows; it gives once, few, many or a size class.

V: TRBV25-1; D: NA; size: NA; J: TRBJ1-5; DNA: TGTGCCAGCGAGGGAGGGTACAATCAGCCCCAGCATTTT; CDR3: CASEGGYNQPQHF
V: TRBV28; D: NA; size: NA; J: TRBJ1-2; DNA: TGTGCCAGCAGTTTAAGGACACCAGCTAACTATGGCTACACCTTC; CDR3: CASSLRTPANYGYTF
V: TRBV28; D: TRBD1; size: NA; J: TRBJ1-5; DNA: TGTGCCAGCAGTTTATGGGACCCAGGGGGCGGGCAGCCCCAGCATTTT; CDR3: CASSLWDPGGGQPQHF
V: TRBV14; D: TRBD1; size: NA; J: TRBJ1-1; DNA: TGTGCCAGCAGCCCACCGGGACAGGGGACTGAAGCTTTCTTT; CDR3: CASSPPGQGTEAFF
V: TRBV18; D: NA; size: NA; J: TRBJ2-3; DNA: TGTGCCAGCTCACCACCAAGGGGGTCCGCAGATACGCAGTATTTT; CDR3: CASSPPRGSADTQYF
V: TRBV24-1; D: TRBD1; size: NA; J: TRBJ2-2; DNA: TGTGCCACCAGTGATCAAGCCGTTAACAGGGGGCGTACGGGCACCGGGGAGCTGTTTTTT; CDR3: CATSDQAVNRGRTGTGELFF
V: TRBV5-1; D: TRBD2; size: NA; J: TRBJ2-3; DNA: TGCGCCAGCAGCACTTCAGCGGGGGGGCCTGGAGATACGCAGTATTTT; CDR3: CASSTSAGGPGDTQYF
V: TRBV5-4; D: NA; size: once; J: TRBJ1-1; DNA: TGTGCCAGCAGCTTGTGGGAGGGGATGGCTGAAGCTTTCTTT; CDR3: CASSLWEGMAEAFF
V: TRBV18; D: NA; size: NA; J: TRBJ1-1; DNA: TGTGCCAGCTCGGGGCAGGGTAACACTGAAGCTTTCTTT; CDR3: CASSGQGNTEAFF
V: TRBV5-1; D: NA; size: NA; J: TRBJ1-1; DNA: TGCGCCAGCAGCTTTCGGAGCTTGAACACTGAAGCTTTCTTT; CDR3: CASSFRSLNTEAFF
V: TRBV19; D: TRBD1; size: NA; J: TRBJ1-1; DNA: TGTGCCAGTAGTAGAAGACAGGGGGCGGGCACTGAAGCTTTCTTT; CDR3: CASSRRQGAGTEAFF
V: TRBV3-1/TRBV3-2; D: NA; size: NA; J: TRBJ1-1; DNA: TGTGCCAGCAGCCAACGGGGGTCTGGGGCTGAAGCTTTCTTT; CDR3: CASSQRGSGAEAFF
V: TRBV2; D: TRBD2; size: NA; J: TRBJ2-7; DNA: TGTGCCAGCAGTGTCGGGACTAGCGGCTCCGAGCAGTACTTC; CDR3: CASSVGTSGSEQYF
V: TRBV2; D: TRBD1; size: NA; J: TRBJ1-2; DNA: TGTGCCAGCAGTGAAGCAGCCGAGCCTAGACAGGGGACTCTTTATGGCTACACCTTC; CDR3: CASSEAAEPRQGTLYGYTF
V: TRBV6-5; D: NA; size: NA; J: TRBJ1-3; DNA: TGTGCCAGCAGTCCCAGGGGTCTCGGAAACACCATATATTTT; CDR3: CASSPRGLGNTIYF